This is a list of T cell receptor beta chains from one sample in a study of T-cell reconstitution after alpha-beta-depleted transplantation in children. TCRdb reprocessed the PCR reads with MiXCR, giving one entry per CDR3 protein. The sample lists around 700,000 distinct CDR3 sequences; about an eighth were seen once. Specimen: PBMCs, collected before TCRalphabeta/CD19-depleted stem cell transplant. Source of these receptors: a girl aged 2 to 10 with congenital amegakaryocytic thrombocytopenia, due to receive a stem cell transplant. The CDR3 runs from the conserved cysteine through the conserved F or W. A D gene is named only where the DNA matches it firmly. Only part of the rows carry a size: once, few, many, or a class if the clone is expanded.

abundance: NA
j_gene: TRBJ1-3
v_gene: TRBV20-1
d_gene: NA
CDR3nt: TGCAGTGCTAGGGGGTTGGAAGGAAACACCATATATTTT
CDR3aa: CSARGLEGNTIYF

abundance: many
j_gene: TRBJ1-1
v_gene: TRBV20-1
d_gene: NA
CDR3nt: TGCAGTGCCCCGTTAGAGGGGACTGAAGCTTTCTTT
CDR3aa: CSAPLEGTEAFF

abundance: few
j_gene: TRBJ2-1
v_gene: TRBV25-1
d_gene: NA
CDR3nt: TGTGCCAGCACCGGGTGTATATTAGCAGCGCTCGTCCTTGAGCAGTTCTTC
CDR3aa: CASTGCILAALVLEQFF

abundance: NA
j_gene: TRBJ1-6
v_gene: TRBV27
d_gene: NA
CDR3nt: TGTGCCAGGGGACCCCAGAGACGCGGATCACCCCTCCACTTT
CDR3aa: CARGPQRRGSPLHF

abundance: few
j_gene: TRBJ2-2
v_gene: TRBV11-2
d_gene: TRBD2
CDR3nt: TGTGCCAGCAGCCCCCGAGCGGGAAACACCGGGGAGCTGTTTTTT
CDR3aa: CASSPRAGNTGELFF

abundance: NA
j_gene: TRBJ1-3
v_gene: TRBV5-1
d_gene: NA
CDR3nt: TGCGCCAGCAGCTTGGGGTTCGGGACAATCTCTGGAAACACCATATATTTT
CDR3aa: CASSLGFGTISGNTIYF

abundance: few
j_gene: TRBJ1-1
v_gene: TRBV11-1
d_gene: TRBD1
CDR3nt: TGTGCCAGCAGCTCCACAGGAGGGACAGCCCTGGTCGGGAACACTGAAGCTTTCTTT
CDR3aa: CASSSTGGTALVGNTEAFF

abundance: NA
j_gene: TRBJ2-3
v_gene: TRBV5-1
d_gene: NA
CDR3nt: TGCGCCAGCAGCTTGGTTCGCGGGGACACAGATACGCAGTATTTT
CDR3aa: CASSLVRGDTDTQYF

abundance: few
j_gene: TRBJ2-2
v_gene: TRBV15
d_gene: NA
CDR3nt: TGTGCCACCAGCAGGACCAGGGGTGAAACCGGGGAGCTGTTTTTT
CDR3aa: CATSRTRGETGELFF

abundance: many
j_gene: TRBJ2-2
v_gene: TRBV10-3
d_gene: TRBD1
CDR3nt: TGTGCCATCTCAGGGCAGGGGGACACCGGGGAGCTGTTTTTT
CDR3aa: CAISGQGDTGELFF

abundance: few
j_gene: TRBJ2-5
v_gene: TRBV7-3
d_gene: TRBD2
CDR3nt: TGTGCCAGCAGCTTCCTCGCGGGAGATTCGGGCGGAGAGACCCAGTACTTC
CDR3aa: CASSFLAGDSGGETQYF

abundance: few
j_gene: TRBJ2-1
v_gene: TRBV25-1
d_gene: TRBD2
CDR3nt: TGTGCCAGCAGTGAACTAGCGGGATTCGATGAGCAGTTCTTC
CDR3aa: CASSELAGFDEQFF

abundance: NA
j_gene: TRBJ2-3
v_gene: TRBV2
d_gene: NA
CDR3nt: TGTGCCAGTGGGGGGCGAGGTACAGATACGCAGTATTTT
CDR3aa: CASGGRGTDTQYF

abundance: NA
j_gene: TRBJ1-1
v_gene: TRBV12-3/TRBV12-4
d_gene: TRBD1
CDR3nt: TGTGCCAGCTTAAGACAGGGCGCTGAAGCTGTCTTT
CDR3aa: CASLRQGAEAVF

abundance: few
j_gene: TRBJ2-1
v_gene: TRBV7-2
d_gene: NA
CDR3nt: TGTGCCAGCAGCGCTAGCGTGGGCTCCTACAATGAGCAGTTCTTC
CDR3aa: CASSASVGSYNEQFF

abundance: NA
j_gene: TRBJ1-4
v_gene: TRBV27
d_gene: NA
CDR3nt: TGTGCCAGCTCTGACGGAGGGGCTAATGAAAAACTGTTTTTT
CDR3aa: CASSDGGANEKLFF

abundance: many
j_gene: TRBJ1-2
v_gene: TRBV9
d_gene: TRBD1
CDR3nt: TGTGCCAGCAGCTTTAGACAGGGGGACTATGGCTACACCTTC
CDR3aa: CASSFRQGDYGYTF

abundance: many
j_gene: TRBJ2-1
v_gene: TRBV5-1
d_gene: NA
CDR3nt: TGCGCCAGCAGCTTGGACTTCCAGGGTGAGAATGAGCAGTTCTTC
CDR3aa: CASSLDFQGENEQFF

abundance: NA
j_gene: TRBJ1-3
v_gene: TRBV5-1
d_gene: NA
CDR3nt: TGCGCCAGCAGCTTGGCCGCAGGGGCGAGCGCTGGAAACACCATATATTTT
CDR3aa: CASSLAAGASAGNTIYF

abundance: NA
j_gene: TRBJ2-7
v_gene: TRBV12-3/TRBV12-4
d_gene: TRBD2
CDR3nt: TGTGCCAGCAGTTCAGGCGGGAGGGCCTACGAGCAGTACTTC
CDR3aa: CASSSGGRAYEQYF

abundance: few
j_gene: TRBJ1-1
v_gene: TRBV25-1
d_gene: NA
CDR3nt: TGTGCCAGCAGTGAAGGGATCACTGAAGCTTTCTTT
CDR3aa: CASSEGITEAFF

abundance: many
j_gene: TRBJ2-7
v_gene: TRBV7-9
d_gene: NA
CDR3nt: TGTGCCAGCAGCTTAGTTCTCGCCGGAAACTACGAGCAGTACTTC
CDR3aa: CASSLVLAGNYEQYF

abundance: few
j_gene: TRBJ1-2
v_gene: TRBV3-1
d_gene: NA
CDR3nt: TGTGCCAGCGGTCTAACAACTAACTATGGCTACACCTTC
CDR3aa: CASGLTTNYGYTF

abundance: NA
j_gene: TRBJ1-5
v_gene: TRBV20-1
d_gene: NA
CDR3nt: TGCAGTGCTAGAGAGGAAGTCGGGGGCCATCAGCCCCAGCATTTT
CDR3aa: CSAREEVGGHQPQHF

abundance: many
j_gene: TRBJ2-3
v_gene: TRBV28
d_gene: TRBD2
CDR3nt: TGTGCCAGCAGTTTATCCCCGGGACTAGCGGGAGCTAGCACAGATACGCAGTATTTT
CDR3aa: CASSLSPGLAGASTDTQYF

abundance: many
j_gene: TRBJ1-4
v_gene: TRBV9
d_gene: NA
CDR3nt: TGTGCCAGCAGCGTACTCGGGGAAAAACTGTTTTTT
CDR3aa: CASSVLGEKLFF

abundance: NA
j_gene: TRBJ2-2
v_gene: TRBV2
d_gene: TRBD1
CDR3nt: TGTGCCAGCAAGCGCGGTACAGGGGTTGGGACCGGGGAGCTGTTTTTT
CDR3aa: CASKRGTGVGTGELFF

abundance: few
j_gene: TRBJ2-3
v_gene: TRBV5-5
d_gene: NA
CDR3nt: TGTGCCAGCAGCCGGAGGGGCGGGGCAAGCACAGATACGCAGTATTTT
CDR3aa: CASSRRGGASTDTQYF

abundance: many
j_gene: TRBJ1-5
v_gene: TRBV12-3/TRBV12-4
d_gene: NA
CDR3nt: TGTGCCAGCAGTTTAATGAGAGGTGGCAATCAGCCCCAGCATTTT
CDR3aa: CASSLMRGGNQPQHF

abundance: many
j_gene: TRBJ2-7
v_gene: TRBV3-1
d_gene: TRBD2
CDR3nt: TGTGCCAGCAGCCAAGGGGCGGGAGTATGGTACGAGCAGTACTTC
CDR3aa: CASSQGAGVWYEQYF

abundance: NA
j_gene: TRBJ1-1
v_gene: TRBV30
d_gene: NA
CDR3nt: TGTGCCTGGAGTACTTACCCGGGACATGAAGCTTTCTTT
CDR3aa: CAWSTYPGHEAFF

abundance: NA
j_gene: TRBJ2-1
v_gene: TRBV10-2
d_gene: NA
CDR3nt: TGCGCCAGCAGCTTAGGGTCCCTTCCCAACAATGAGCAGTTCTTC
CDR3aa: CASSLGSLPNNEQFF

abundance: many
j_gene: TRBJ1-2
v_gene: TRBV20-1
d_gene: TRBD1
CDR3nt: TGCAGTGCTTGGGGTTCTCCGGGACAGGGCCTCTATGGCTACACCTTC
CDR3aa: CSAWGSPGQGLYGYTF

abundance: many
j_gene: TRBJ2-1
v_gene: TRBV6-5
d_gene: TRBD2
CDR3nt: TGTGCCAGCAGTTACGCTAGCGGGAGTTCCCACTACAATGAGCAGTTCTTC
CDR3aa: CASSYASGSSHYNEQFF

abundance: few
j_gene: TRBJ2-7
v_gene: TRBV5-1
d_gene: TRBD2
CDR3nt: TGCGCCAGCAGCTTGGTTCAGGGAGGGAAGCGGGACTACGAGCAGTACTTC
CDR3aa: CASSLVQGGKRDYEQYF

abundance: few
j_gene: TRBJ2-7
v_gene: TRBV20-1
d_gene: NA
CDR3nt: TGCAGTGCCCCGGCGGGGACCTCCTACGAGCAGTACTTC
CDR3aa: CSAPAGTSYEQYF

abundance: few
j_gene: TRBJ1-2
v_gene: TRBV12-3/TRBV12-4
d_gene: NA
CDR3nt: TGTGCCAGCAGTTCCAAAGTCTCTAACTATGGCTACACCTTC
CDR3aa: CASSSKVSNYGYTF

abundance: few
j_gene: TRBJ1-2
v_gene: TRBV5-1
d_gene: NA
CDR3nt: TGCGCCAGCAGCTTGGACTCTCGGACAGCCTATGGCTACACCTTC
CDR3aa: CASSLDSRTAYGYTF

abundance: NA
j_gene: TRBJ2-2
v_gene: TRBV29-1
d_gene: NA
CDR3nt: TGCAGCGTGACAACCGACACCGGGGAGCTGTTTTTT
CDR3aa: CSVTTDTGELFF

abundance: NA
j_gene: TRBJ1-2
v_gene: TRBV5-1
d_gene: TRBD1
CDR3nt: TGCGCCAGCAGCTTGGAAGCAGGGGGCTATGGCTACACCTTC
CDR3aa: CASSLEAGGYGYTF

abundance: NA
j_gene: TRBJ2-7
v_gene: TRBV7-2
d_gene: TRBD1
CDR3nt: TGTGCCAGCAGTTACAGGACAGGGCTCTACGAGCAGTACTTC
CDR3aa: CASSYRTGLYEQYF

abundance: many
j_gene: TRBJ1-2
v_gene: TRBV5-6
d_gene: NA
CDR3nt: TGTGCCAGCAGCTTGTTTTGGCAGGGCGTTAAGGGCTACACCTTC
CDR3aa: CASSLFWQGVKGYTF

abundance: many
j_gene: TRBJ1-2
v_gene: TRBV6-5
d_gene: NA
CDR3nt: TGTGCCAGCAGTTACTCTTCGGGAGCCTATGGCTACACCTTC
CDR3aa: CASSYSSGAYGYTF

abundance: NA
j_gene: TRBJ2-6
v_gene: TRBV20-1
d_gene: NA
CDR3nt: TGCAGTGCTACAGTAGGATCTGGGGCCAACGTCCTGACTTTC
CDR3aa: CSATVGSGANVLTF

abundance: NA
j_gene: TRBJ2-3
v_gene: TRBV12-3/TRBV12-4
d_gene: NA
CDR3nt: TGTGCCAGCAGTCCGCGACAAGAAACTAGCACAGATACGCAGTATTTT
CDR3aa: CASSPRQETSTDTQYF

abundance: few
j_gene: TRBJ2-1
v_gene: TRBV15
d_gene: TRBD2
CDR3nt: TGTGCCACCAGCAGAGGTGGTCTAGCGGGAGGGAATGAGCAGTTCTTC
CDR3aa: CATSRGGLAGGNEQFF

abundance: few
j_gene: TRBJ2-7
v_gene: TRBV15
d_gene: NA
CDR3nt: TGTGCCACCAGTTCTGCGGCTCACTACGAGCAGTACTTC
CDR3aa: CATSSAAHYEQYF

abundance: few
j_gene: TRBJ2-3
v_gene: TRBV4-1
d_gene: TRBD2
CDR3nt: TGCGCCAGCAGCCAAGAATGGTCTAGCGGGAGCACAGATACGCAGTATTTT
CDR3aa: CASSQEWSSGSTDTQYF